This T cell receptor beta chain was retrieved from a study of Graves' ophthalmopathy and Graves' hyperthyroidism. Study context: At the time of initial diagnosis and before any treatment, peripheral blood was collected. General study findings and limits: Most expanded clonotypes from thyroid (those above 0.001 frequency) were also found in blood.

Investigators amplified TCR beta CDR3 regions from RNA transcripts. An opening RT-PCR round employed HTBI primers and preceded a second-round multiplex PCR. MiXCR was run by TCRdb on the multiplex PCR reads, yielding one entry per CDR3 protein. The sample has 170,000 or so distinct CDR3 sequences; roughly two fifths are singletons. Clinicians made diagnoses from clinical symptoms, serum thyroxine, TRAb, thyroid ultrasound and orbital computed tomography. The starting material, about 9.9 ml of fresh peripheral blood, provided the PBMCs. Note on this clonotype: What it binds is not known.

The CDR3 has 12 residues. With V trimmed by 6 bases and J by 7 bases, 5 bases remained unmatched. Germline V CDR1 and CDR2: MDHEN, SYDVKM. The chain employs TRBV28 and TRBJ2-5; 7 nucleotides agree with TRBD1. The TCR was taken from a woman in her thirties or forties with Graves' ophthalmopathy. What was sequenced was peripheral blood. The CDR3 coding sequence is TGTGCCAGCAGGACAGGGAGAGCGACCCAGTACTTC. It codes for CASRTGRATQYF.